Listed below are T cell receptor beta chains from one sample, sequenced in a study of blood T cell repertoires in COVID-19. TCRdb's table, derived via immunoSEQ multiplex PCR, lists solely in-frame clones and lacks some. The sample yields about 460,000 clones, around nine tenths seen once. Source material: PBMCs or T cells enriched from blood (not recorded which). The origin of the receptors is a woman aged 60-75 years who had recovered from COVID-19. The CDR3 runs from the conserved cysteine through the conserved F or W. The order of the fields is clone size, J gene, V gene, D gene, CDR3 protein, CDR3 DNA. D genes are given only for firm matches. Expanded clones are given a class, and other clones once, few, many or no size at all.

>-|TRBJ2-2|TRBV4-2|TRBD1
CASSLLGTGSGELFF
TGTGCCAGCAGCCTCCTAGGGACAGGTTCCGGGGAGCTGTTTTTT
>-|TRBJ1-4|TRBV9|-
CASSADQGSGEKLFF
TGTGCCAGCAGCGCTGACCAGGGGTCTGGGGAAAAACTGTTTTTT
>-|TRBJ1-6|TRBV5-1|-
CASSIGQIVINSPLHF
TGCGCCAGCAGCATCGGACAGATAGTCATTAATTCACCCCTCCACTTT
>-|TRBJ1-1|TRBV7-9|-
CASSLVGLTEAFF
TGTGCCAGCAGCTTAGTGGGGCTCACTGAAGCTTTCTTT
>-|TRBJ2-3|TRBV9|-
CASSVRSGDNTDTQYF
TGTGCCAGCAGCGTGAGGAGTGGGGACAACACAGATACGCAGTATTTT
>once|TRBJ2-3|TRBV28|-
CASGPQGADTQYF
TGTGCCAGCGGTCCACAAGGGGCAGATACGCAGTATTTT
>-|TRBJ2-1|TRBV5-1|TRBD2
CASGRRGNYNEQFF
TGCGCCAGCGGTCGGCGGGGGAACTACAATGAGCAGTTCTTC
>once|TRBJ1-6|TRBV25-1|TRBD1
CASRGQGWESPLHF
TGTGCCAGCAGAGGACAGGGTTGGGAATCACCCCTCCACTTT
>-|TRBJ1-5|TRBV27|-
CASSLGGGGNQPQHF
TGTGCCAGCAGTTTGGGAGGTGGGGGAAATCAGCCCCAGCATTTT
>-|TRBJ2-2|TRBV19|-
CASSLDRSAAGELFF
TGTGCCAGTAGTCTCGACAGGTCCGCCGCCGGGGAGCTGTTTTTT
>-|TRBJ2-5|TRBV2|-
CASSGSSSGEETQYF
TGTGCCAGCAGTGGATCGAGTTCCGGGGAAGAGACCCAGTACTTC
>-|TRBJ2-7|TRBV19|-
CASRLTAFSYEQYF
TGTGCCAGCCGCCTAACCGCATTTTCCTACGAGCAGTACTTC
>few|TRBJ2-2|TRBV18|TRBD1
CASSPPASFTGAIDTGELFF
TGTGCCAGCTCACCACCCGCGTCATTTACAGGGGCGATAGACACCGGGGAGCTGTTTTTT
>once|TRBJ2-7|TRBV12-3/TRBV12-4|-
CASSPWRYYEQYF
TGTGCCAGCAGTCCCTGGCGGTACTACGAGCAGTACTTC
>-|TRBJ2-3|TRBV6-2/TRBV6-3|TRBD2
CASSSTGLAVSTDTQYF
TGTGCCAGCAGTTCCACGGGACTAGCGGTTAGCACAGATACGCAGTATTTT
>-|TRBJ2-7|TRBV30|-
CAGTAGYEQYF
TGTGCCGGGACCGCAGGATACGAGCAGTACTTC
>once|TRBJ2-2|TRBV4-1|-
CASSQDFVWTGAGELFF
TGCGCCAGCAGCCAAGATTTTGTTTGGACTGGCGCCGGGGAGCTGTTTTTT
>once|TRBJ1-4|TRBV29-1|-
CSVERDSQLFF
TGCAGCGTTGAACGGGACTCCCAACTGTTTTTT
>-|TRBJ2-3|TRBV24-1|-
CATSRRGRSTDTQYF
TGTGCCACCAGTCGTAGGGGCAGGAGCACAGATACGCAGTATTTT
>-|TRBJ1-5|TRBV7-2|TRBD1
CASSLVTGVQGQPQHF
TGTGCCAGCAGCTTAGTGACAGGGGTGCAGGGGCAGCCCCAGCATTTT